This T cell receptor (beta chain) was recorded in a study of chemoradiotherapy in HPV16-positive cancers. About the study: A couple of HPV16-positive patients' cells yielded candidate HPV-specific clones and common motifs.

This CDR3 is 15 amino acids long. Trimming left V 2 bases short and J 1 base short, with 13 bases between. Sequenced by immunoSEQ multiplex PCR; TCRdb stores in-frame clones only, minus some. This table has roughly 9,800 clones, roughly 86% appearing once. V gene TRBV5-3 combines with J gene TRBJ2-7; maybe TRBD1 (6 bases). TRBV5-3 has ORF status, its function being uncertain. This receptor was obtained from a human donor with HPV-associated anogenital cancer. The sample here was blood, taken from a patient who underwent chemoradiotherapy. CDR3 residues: CARSFRDILSYEQYF. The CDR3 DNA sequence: TGTGCCAGAAGCTTTCGGGACATCTTATCCTACGAGCAGTACTTC.